Below are 30 T cell receptor beta chains sequenced from a single sample in a study of blood T cell repertoires in COVID-19. TCRdb keeps only in-frame clones here, not all; method: immunoSEQ multiplex PCR. This sample has 95,000 to 120,000 clones, with 88% found just once. Material: peripheral blood. The source of these receptors is a woman in her 70s who had recovered from COVID-19.

V gene TRBV6-5 combines with J gene TRBJ2-3; perhaps TRBD1 as D (5 bases). V lost 2 bases and J 2 bases, leaving 11 bases between the germline ends. The CDR3 loop spans 15 amino acids. CDR1 is MNHEY and CDR2 is SVGAGI in the germline V gene. This CDR3 reads CASSYGAGNTDTQYF. CDR3 DNA sequence: TGTGCCAGCAGTTACGGGGCAGGGAACACAGATACGCAGTATTTT.

The chain uses TRBV10-3 and TRBJ2-3, with 10 bases that match TRBD2. Germline lookup yields CDR1 ENHRY and CDR2 SYGVKD. This CDR3 is built from 13 residues. The ends lost 6 bases at V and 5 bases at J; junction bases unmatched: 2. In DNA form, the CDR3 reads TGTGCCATCAGAAGACTAGCGGGAGATACGCAGTATTTT. Amino acid sequence: CAIRRLAGDTQYF.

This clone was recorded only once. Written as DNA, the CDR3 is TGTGCCAGCAGCCAAAAACCCGGGACAGGGTCGGGTGGCTACACCTTC. Translating gives CASSQKPGTGSGGYTF. The rearrangement uses TRBV3-1 (or the pseudogene TRBV3-2) and TRBJ1-2; 9 bases line up with TRBD1. Germline CDR1 and CDR2: LGHDT and YNNKEL (reference sequence). The trim removed 2 bases at V and 7 bases at J, leaving 11 bases unmatched. CDR3 length equals 16 residues.

Remarks on this clone: Relative to the germline gene, one junction end is altered; a read error may explain this. J is TRBJ1-2 and V is TRBV3-1 (or the pseudogene TRBV3-2); no firm D call. The germline V gene encodes CDR1 LGHDT and CDR2 YNNKEL (reference sequence). The length of the CDR3 is 13 residues. The DNA of the CDR3 is TGTGCCAGCACCCAACGGTCGGACTATGGCTACACCTTC. Its translation: CASTQRSDYGYTF.

The chain links TRBV7-2 to TRBJ2-7, with D maybe TRBD1 (5 bases). Germline values: CDR1 SGHTA, CDR2 FQGNSA. The V gene lost 1 base and the J gene lost 3 bases, with 16 bases spanning the gap. CDR3 length: 16 amino acids. Here the CDR3 DNA reads TGTGCCAGCAGCTTAGAACAGGCAACGCCGATCTACGAGCAGTACTTC. It yields the protein CASSLEQATPIYEQYF.

This clone was counted a single time. V is TRBV11-3 and J is TRBJ2-2; maybe TRBD1 (6 bases). The germline V and J ends were trimmed by 5 bases and 4 bases, with 17 bases remaining between them. Germline-derived CDR1 and CDR2 are SGHNT and YENEEA. The CDR3 is made up of 16 amino acids. This CDR3 reads CASSPGQWGGTGELFF. CDR3 DNA sequence: TGTGCCAGCAGCCCTGGACAGTGGGGTGGCACCGGGGAGCTGTTTTTT.

The chain uses TRBV20-1 and TRBJ2-5; unclear D gene. Germline loops: CDR1 DFQATT, CDR2 SNEGSKA (reference sequence). Trimming removed 3 bases from V and 4 bases from J, with 9 bases in between. This CDR3 is built from 12 residues. The chain's CDR3 is CSASFQRETQYF. In DNA, the CDR3 is TGCAGTGCTAGTTTTCAGCGAGAGACCCAGTACTTC.

The V gene is TRBV6-2 or TRBV6-3, the J gene TRBJ1-5, with a tentative D call TRBD1 (5 bases). The CDR3 runs to 15 residues. The V gene lost 6 bases and the J gene lost 0 bases, with 12 bases spanning the gap. Per germline, CDR1 MNHEY and CDR2 SVGEGT. The CDR3 bases are TGTGCCAGCAGCGTCCGACAGTATAGCAATCAGCCCCAGCATTTT. Its protein product is CASSVRQYSNQPQHF.

This clone was counted a few times. V is TRBV7-3 and J is TRBJ2-7; the D gene is possibly TRBD1 (6 bases). With 1 base removed from V and 12 bases from J, the gap between germline ends came to 22 bases. This CDR3 spans 15 amino acids. Germline V CDR1 and CDR2: SGHTA, FQGTGA. The CDR3 protein is CASSLSPTGHESLYF. In DNA form, the CDR3 reads TGTGCCAGCAGCTTAAGCCCCACGGGACACGAGAGCTTGTACTTC.

V and J are TRBV27 and TRBJ2-5, with 9 bases aligning to TRBD1. Germline CDR1 MNHEY, CDR2 SMNVEV (reference sequence). The CDR3 is made up of 14 amino acids. Unmatched junction bases numbered 3, after V lost 0 bases and J lost 7 bases. CDR3 in amino acids: CASSLSTGGGTQYF. In nucleotides, the CDR3 is TGTGCCAGCAGTTTATCGACAGGGGGAGGGACCCAGTACTTC.

The V and J genes are TRBV7-2 and TRBJ2-2; 8 nucleotides align to TRBD2. CDR3 size: 16 residues. V was pared by 5 bases and J by 3 bases, with 8 bases of the junction left unmatched. Per germline, CDR1 SGHTA and CDR2 FQGNSA. DNA of the CDR3: TGTGCCAGCAGCCCCCCGGGGGGGGAGTACACCGGGGAGCTGTTTTTT. It translates to CASSPPGGEYTGELFF.

The chain joins TRBV5-1 to TRBJ2-3; possibly TRBD1 for D (5 bases). Trimming took 2 bases from V and 4 from J, leaving 8 bases between them. This CDR3 has 13 residues. Looked up from germline, CDR1 is SGHRS and CDR2 is YFSETQ. The CDR3 region is CASSFAGSDTQYF. Here the CDR3 DNA reads TGCGCCAGCAGCTTCGCAGGGTCAGATACGCAGTATTTT.

V gene TRBV7-2 combines with J gene TRBJ2-1; D unresolved. Germline V lookup: CDR1 SGHTA, CDR2 FQGNSA. V was shortened by 3 bases and J by 10 bases, with 16 bases between the two germline ends. The CDR3 consists of 14 residues. The CDR3: CASSFGFSSLEQFF. Written as DNA, the CDR3 is TGTGCCAGCAGCTTCGGGTTCTCCAGCTTGGAGCAGTTCTTC. The full variable domain, its missing parts supplied by reference TRBV7-2 and TRBJ2-1, is GAGVSQSPSNKVTEKGKDVELRCDPISGHTALYWYRQSLGQGLEFLIYFQGNSAPDKSGLPSDRFSAERTGGSVSTLTIQRTQQEDSAVYLCASSFGFSSLEQFFGPGTRLTVL.

The chain employs TRBV6-5 and TRBJ2-7; 7 positions agree with TRBD1. The CDR3 has 14 residues. Germline CDR1 is MNHEY and CDR2 is SVGAGI. J lost 4 bases, V lost 3 bases, and 6 bases had no gene match. Here the CDR3 reads CASSYEPTGYEQYF. CDR3 bases: TGTGCCAGCAGTTATGAGCCGACAGGGTACGAGCAGTACTTC.

The chain combines TRBV29-1 with TRBJ2-1; D remains ambiguous. CDR3 size: 13 residues. The V and J ends lost 7 bases and 0 bases respectively, with 10 bases between them. Germline CDR1 SQVTM, CDR2 ANQGSEA. The CDR3 nucleotides are TGCAGCGACAGTGAAAGCTCCTACAATGAGCAGTTCTTC. Translated, it gives CSDSESSYNEQFF.

The chain has TRBV11-2 and TRBJ2-6; D call uncertain. The CDR3 covers 15 residues. Trimming left V 4 bases short and J 4 bases short, with 11 bases between. Germline CDR1 and CDR2: SGHAT and FQNNGV. For the CDR3, the DNA is TGTGCCAGCAGCTATCAGGTCTCCGGGGCCAACGTCCTGACTTTC. This codes for CASSYQVSGANVLTF.

The chain combines TRBV6-5 with TRBJ2-1; 10 nucleotides agree with TRBD1. Germline values: CDR1 MNHEY, CDR2 SVGAGI. The CDR3 loop spans 14 amino acids. Unmatched junction bases numbered 6, after V lost 6 bases and J lost 7 bases. CDR3 loop: CASSRTGGVNEQFF. As DNA, the CDR3 is TGTGCCAGCAGCAGGACAGGGGGGGTAAATGAGCAGTTCTTC.

V usage is TRBV6-2 or TRBV6-3 and J usage is TRBJ2-7, with D possibly matching TRBD2 (6 bases). The V end was cut by 4 bases, the J end by 0 bases, with 16 bases between. This CDR3 spans 16 amino acids. The germline gives CDR1 MNHEY, CDR2 SVGEGT. The CDR3 DNA reads TGTGCCAGCAGTTCCGGTCGGGGAGCGGGCTCCTACGAGCAGTACTTC. It translates to CASSSGRGAGSYEQYF.

The V call is TRBV18, the J call TRBJ1-1; TRBD1 matches 10 bases. V trimming: 4 bases; J trimming: 7 bases; junction bases outside the gene matches: 0. The germline CDR1 and CDR2 sequences are KGHSH and LQKENI. The CDR3 is made up of 12 amino acids. The CDR3 is CASSRDRGEAFF. The DNA of the CDR3 is TGTGCCAGCTCACGGGACAGGGGTGAAGCTTTCTTT.

The chain employs TRBV5-1 and TRBJ2-2; D might be TRBD1 (6 bases). CDR3 size: 16 residues. Germline V lookup: CDR1 SGHRS, CDR2 YFSETQ. V was trimmed by 4 bases and J by 5 bases, leaving 18 bases between them. DNA for the CDR3: TGCGCCAGCAGCGCTTCCCCGACAGGTGCAACCGGGGAGCTGTTTTTT. As protein: CASSASPTGATGELFF.

V usage is TRBV6-5 and J usage is TRBJ1-6, with D possibly matching TRBD1 (6 bases). The length of the CDR3 is 15 residues. The germline V and J ends were trimmed by 7 bases and 4 bases, with 14 bases remaining between them. Germline-derived CDR1 and CDR2 are MNHEY and SVGAGI. DNA for the CDR3: TGTGCCAGCAAAAGGACAGCTTCTTATAATTCACCCCTCCACTTT. Translation: CASKRTASYNSPLHF.

This chain joins TRBV7-2 and TRBJ2-7, with 7 bases identical to TRBD1. Germline CDR1 is SGHTA and CDR2 is FQGNSA. Trimming at V came to 8 bases and at J to 4 bases, leaving 8 bases not matched to a gene. This CDR3 is built from 13 residues. DNA of the CDR3: TGTGCCAGCCGGGGACAGTCGCCGTACGAGCAGTACTTC. Encoded protein: CASRGQSPYEQYF.

The genes are TRBV7-2 and TRBJ2-5; 10 bases agree with TRBD2. Germline V gene data show CDR1 as SGHTA and CDR2 as FQGNSA. The CDR3 runs 16 residues. Losses at the gene ends were 5 bases for V and 4 bases for J; bases not matched to a gene: 10. The CDR3 DNA reads as TGTGCCAGCAGCCAACGACTAGCGGGTGCCGTAGAGACCCAGTACTTC. Translating it yields CASSQRLAGAVETQYF.

This chain links TRBV24-1 with TRBJ1-5, with 7 bases matching TRBD1. In germline, CDR1 is KGHDR, CDR2 SFDVKD. The CDR3 has 24 amino acids. With 1 base clipped from V and 0 bases from J, the junction kept 26 bases outside the gene matches. CDR3 sequence: CATSDFAQGVNIGPTFLSNQPQHF. The CDR3, as DNA: TGTGCCACCAGTGATTTTGCGCAGGGGGTAAATATTGGGCCAACGTTCCTTAGCAATCAGCCCCAGCATTTT.

The rearrangement links TRBV4-3 to TRBJ1-4, with 8 bases that match TRBD1. V gave up 5 bases and J gave up 7 bases; unmatched junction bases: 6. Germline lookup yields CDR1 LGHNA and CDR2 YSLEER. The CDR3 sequence is 14 residues long. The CDR3 nucleotides read TGCGCCAGCAGCTTACAGGGGGAGGGTGAAAAACTGTTTTTT. It codes for CASSLQGEGEKLFF.

The chain is built from TRBV28 and TRBJ2-7; no reliable D call. V was cut by 2 bases and J by 0 bases, with 8 bases left in between. The germline gives CDR1 MDHEN, CDR2 SYDVKM. This CDR3 has 14 residues. CDR3 DNA: TGTGCCAGCAGTTTAGGGCAGCCCTCCTACGAGCAGTACTTC. It specifies CASSLGQPSYEQYF.

CDR3 bases: TGTGCCAGCAGCTTAGGGGCTGGGGCGGGGGGCGAGCAGTTCTTC. Encoded protein: CASSLGAGAGGEQFF. V is TRBV7-8 and J is TRBJ2-1; 8 bases are a match to TRBD2. V shed 1 base, J shed 10 bases, and the junction held 9 bases outside the gene matches. CDR1 is SGHVS and CDR2 is FQNEAQ in the germline V gene. This CDR3 is 15 amino acids long.

V usage is TRBV27 and J usage is TRBJ2-7; TRBD2 aligns across 10 bases. Germline V gene lookup returns CDR1 MNHEY and CDR2 SMNVEV (reference sequence). J was trimmed by 2 bases and V by 5 bases; bases with no gene match: 6. There are 15 residues in the CDR3. The CDR3 nucleotides read TGTGCCAGCAGTGGAGCGGGAGGGCCCACCTACGAGCAGTACTTC. It yields the protein CASSGAGGPTYEQYF.

The genes are TRBV12-5 and TRBJ1-5; 10 bases line up with TRBD1. Germline V CDR1 and CDR2: LGHNT, FRNRAP. This CDR3 spans 16 amino acids. The ends lost 3 bases at V and 6 bases at J; junction bases unmatched: 8. The CDR3 DNA is TGTGCTAGTGGTTTACCCAAGGACAGGGGGACTCAGCCCCAGCATTTT. As protein: CASGLPKDRGTQPQHF. The whole variable domain, remainder taken from reference TRBV12-5 and TRBJ1-5, is DARVTQTPRHKVTEMGQEVTMRCQPILGHNTVFWYRQTMMQGLELLAYFRNRAPLDDSGMPKDRFSAEMPDATLATLKIQPSEPRDSAVYFCASGLPKDRGTQPQHFGDGTRLSIL.

The chain links TRBV7-2 to TRBJ2-3; no clear D. The CDR3 loop spans 14 amino acids. CDR1 and CDR2 from the germline V gene are SGHTA and FQGNSA. Trimming took 4 bases from V and 4 from J, leaving 12 bases between them. CDR3 protein: CASSSRVPPDTQYF. The CDR3 DNA reads TGTGCCAGCAGCTCCCGCGTCCCCCCAGATACGCAGTATTTT.